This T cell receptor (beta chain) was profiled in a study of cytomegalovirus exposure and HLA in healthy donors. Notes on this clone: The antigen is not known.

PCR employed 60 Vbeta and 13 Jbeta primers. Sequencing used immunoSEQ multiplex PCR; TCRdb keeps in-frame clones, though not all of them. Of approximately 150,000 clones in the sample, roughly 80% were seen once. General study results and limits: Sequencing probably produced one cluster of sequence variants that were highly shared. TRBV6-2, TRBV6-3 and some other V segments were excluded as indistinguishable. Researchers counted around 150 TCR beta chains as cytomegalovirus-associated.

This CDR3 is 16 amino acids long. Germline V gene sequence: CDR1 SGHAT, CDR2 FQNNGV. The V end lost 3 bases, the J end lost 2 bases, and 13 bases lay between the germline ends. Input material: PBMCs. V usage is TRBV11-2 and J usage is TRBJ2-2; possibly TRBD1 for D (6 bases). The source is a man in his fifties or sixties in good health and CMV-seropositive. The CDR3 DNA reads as TGTGCCAGCAGCTTGTTGGGGGCCCATAACACCGGGGAGCTGTTTTTT. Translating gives CASSLLGAHNTGELFF. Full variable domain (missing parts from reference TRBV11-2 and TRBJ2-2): EAGVAQSPRYKIIEKRQSVAFWCNPISGHATLYWYQQILGQGPKLLIQFQNNGVVDDSQLPKDRFSAERLKGVDSTLKIQPAKLEDSAVYLCASSLLGAHNTGELFFGEGSRLTVL.